Each of the 15 T cell receptor beta chains below was sequenced from the same sample in a study of breast tumors, draining lymph nodes, adjacent tissues. One entry per CDR3 protein results from TCRdb running MiXCR on the multiplex PCR reads. Of 170,000 or so distinct CDR3 sequences listed, approximately 33% are singletons. The lymph nodes were axillary draining lymph nodes from breast cancer patients. The sample taken for sequencing was axillary lymph node tissue. The receptor source for this set is a female donor with breast cancer. Some clones in this sample may be carry-over from other donors' samples.

The chain uses TRBV27 and TRBJ2-7, with 7 bases lining up with TRBD2. V dropped 6 bases and J dropped 5; count of bases not matched to a gene: 7. Germline CDR1 MNHEY, CDR2 SMNVEV (reference sequence). The CDR3 spans 13 residues. The CDR3 nucleotides are TGTGCCAGCAGACAGACTAGCTTCGACGAGCAGTACTTC. Protein: CASRQTSFDEQYF.

With regard to this clonotype: This may be a read error: a much more frequent sequence differs by one nucleotide. The rearrangement uses TRBV7-3 and TRBJ1-2; TRBD1 matches 8 bases. The germline CDR1 and CDR2 sequences are SGHTA and FQGTGA. The CDR3 has 13 residues. CDR3 in DNA: TGTGCCAGCAGCTCTTCAGGGGGCGAGGGCTGCACCTTC. Its protein is CASSSSGGEGCTF.

In this sample, this clonotype turned up many times. This chain uses TRBV13 with TRBJ2-5; no definite D call. This CDR3 has 12 residues. The V and J ends lost 5 bases and 4 bases respectively, with 8 bases between them. Germline CDR1 is PRHDT and CDR2 is FYEKMQ (reference sequence). The CDR3 loop is CASSPHGETQYF. The CDR3 DNA reads TGTGCCAGCAGCCCCCACGGAGAGACCCAGTACTTC. Looking up the rest from reference TRBV13 and TRBJ2-5 gives the full variable domain: AAGVIQSPRHLIKEKRETATLKCYPIPRHDTVYWYQQGPGQDPQFLISFYEKMQSDKGSIPDRFSAQQFSDYHSELNMSSLELGDSALYFCASSPHGETQYFGPGTRLLVL.

The chain recombines TRBV2 with TRBJ1-6; 7 positions agree with TRBD1. CDR1 is SNHLY and CDR2 is FYNNEI in the germline V gene. The length of the CDR3 is 14 residues. V lost 6 bases, J lost 5 bases, and 4 bases stayed unmatched. CDR3 nucleotides: TGTGCCAGCAGGGCCGGGACAGATAATTCACCCCTCCACTTT. This encodes CASRAGTDNSPLHF.

This clonotype was seen at least ten times. This chain uses TRBV9 with TRBJ2-7; no clear D. In germline, CDR1 is SGDLS, CDR2 YYNGEE. CDR3 size: 13 residues. V lost 1 base to trimming and J lost 5 bases, with 10 bases between them. The CDR3 sequence is CASSVSVRDEQYF. DNA of the CDR3: TGTGCCAGCAGCGTATCCGTCCGGGACGAGCAGTACTTC.

Notes on this clonotype: The junction does not match germline at one end; this may be a read error. The chain employs TRBV7-9 and TRBJ1-3; maybe TRBD1 (6 bases). CDR1 is SEHNR, CDR2 FQNEAQ, per germline (reference sequence). CDR3 length equals 17 residues. CDR3 residues: CASSGGPGRGNGNPIYF. The CDR3 DNA reads as TGTGCCAGCAGCGGCGGCCCCGGCAGGGGTAACGGAAACCCCATATATTTT.

Concerning this clonotype: The junction shows a germline mismatch at one end, possibly a read error. The rearrangement joins TRBV14 to TRBJ1-6; 8 nucleotides line up with TRBD1. Germline V gene sequence: CDR1 SGHDN, CDR2 FVKESK. This CDR3 comprises 15 residues. CDR3 protein: CASSQGRTGRSPPHF. The CDR3 DNA is TGTGCCAGCAGCCAAGGACGGACAGGGCGGTCCCCCCCCCACTTT.

This clonotype was seen ten or more times. Possible read error: a much larger clone is one base away. The V gene is TRBV2, the J gene TRBJ2-7; 12 nucleotides agree with TRBD1. CDR1 SNHLY and CDR2 FYNNEI come from the germline V gene. CDR3 size: 14 residues. This CDR3 reads CASIRGQGAFEQHF. CDR3 in DNA: TGTGCCAGCATACGGGGACAGGGGGCTTTTGAGCAGCACTTC.

This clonotype was seen ten or more times. V and J are TRBV5-1 and TRBJ1-6; D is unresolved. The germline V and J ends were trimmed by 4 bases and 9 bases, with 17 bases remaining between them. Germline V gives CDR1 SGHRS, CDR2 YFSETQ. The CDR3 extends over 15 amino acids. CDR3 region: CASSTGLRVSSPLHF. The CDR3 DNA follows: TGCGCCAGCAGCACCGGTCTCCGAGTTAGTTCACCCCTCCACTTT. Using reference TRBV5-1 and TRBJ1-6 for the parts outside the CDR3, the full variable domain is KAGVTQTPRYLIKTRGQQVTLSCSPISGHRSVSWYQQTPGQGLQFLFEYFSETQRNKGNFPGRFSGRQFSNSRSEMNVSTLELGDSALYLCASSTGLRVSSPLHFGNGTRLTVT.

This clonotype was recorded at least ten times. The V and J genes are TRBV7-3 and TRBJ2-2; tentatively, D is TRBD2 (6 bases). Trimming left V 3 bases short and J 0 bases short, with 8 bases between. There are 15 residues in the CDR3. The germline V gene has CDR1 SGHTA and CDR2 FQGTGA. The CDR3 DNA follows: TGTGCCAGCAGCTTGGAGGGCACGAACACCGGGGAGCTGTTTTTT. Its protein product is CASSLEGTNTGELFF.

In this sample, this clonotype turned up a few times. CDR3 nucleotides: TGTGCCAGCAGCACGGAGGGAGAGAGCACAGATACGCAGTATTTT. This sequence encodes CASSTEGESTDTQYF. This chain connects TRBV3-1 to TRBJ2-3; possibly TRBD2 for D (6 bases). CDR1 LGHDT and CDR2 YNNKEL come from the germline V gene (reference sequence). The CDR3 is made up of 15 amino acids. Trimming shortened V by 5 bases and J by 0 bases, and 12 bases separated the two germline ends.

This clonotype was counted a few times. With a much larger clone just one base away, this may be a read error. The chain employs TRBV11-3 and TRBJ2-7, with a possible D match to TRBD1 (6 bases). This CDR3 comprises 14 residues. From germline, CDR1 is SGHNT and CDR2 YENEEA. Trimming stripped 0 bases from V and 4 bases from J, with 10 bases between. The DNA for the CDR3 is TGTGCCAGCAGCTTAGATTACAGGGCATACGAGCAGTACTTC. Protein: CASSLDYRAYEQYF.

As to this clonotype: A much larger clone lies one base from this, so it may be a read error. The chain employs TRBV7-9 and TRBJ1-2; possible D gene TRBD1, 6 bases. The CDR3 spans 13 residues. CDR1 SEHNR and CDR2 FQNEAQ come from the germline V gene (reference sequence). Written as DNA, the CDR3 is TGTGCCAGCAGCCAGGGGTTTAACCATGGCTACACCTTC. This encodes CASSQGFNHGYTF.

About this clonotype itself: The conserved phenylalanine or tryptophan is not found at the CDR3 terminus, so this likely reflects a read error. Because the CDR3's place on the DNA is in doubt, the DNA is left out and the CDR3 is given as listed by TCRdb. The gene calls are TRBV9 and TRBJ1-6. Termini included, the CDR3 measures 9 amino acids. Germline V CDR1 and CDR2: SGDLS, YYNGEE. The CDR3 sequence: CASSMETTS.

Comments on this clonotype: Since the CDR3 does not end with the conserved phenylalanine or tryptophan, this likely comes from a read error. The V call is TRBV7-6, the J call TRBJ2-1; tentative D call: TRBD2 (5 bases). V lost 1 base, J lost 8 bases, and 12 bases lay in between. This CDR3 is built from 14 residues. CDR1 and CDR2 (germline): SGHVS, FNYEAQ. CDR3 DNA: TGTGCCAGCAGCTTAGTACTAGAGGGAGATGAGCAGTTCCTC. This translates into CASSLVLEGDEQFL.